This TCR beta chain appears in the sequencing data of a study of blood T cell repertoires in COVID-19. Study summary: COVID-19 samples collected from the United States, Italy and Spain covered acute and convalescent phases.

The CDR3 contains 16 residues. Germline lookup yields CDR1 LNHDA and CDR2 SQIVND (reference sequence). V lost 6 bases, J lost 3 bases, and 12 bases stayed unmatched. Original processing notes: Using reference gene primer amplification, nucleated cell counts were estimated. Data came from immunoSEQ multiplex PCR; TCRdb stores just in-frame clones and leaves some out. Clonal size and the V and J genes are those of that table, whereas D and trimming came from the DNA. The sample has 200,000 or so clones, around 81% seen once. The TCR comes from an elderly woman with COVID-19, enrolled during active disease. The V and J genes are TRBV19 and TRBJ2-3, with 7 bases that match TRBD2. Sequenced input: peripheral blood. The CDR3 region has the DNA TGTGCCAGTAGGGCGCGGACGGGGGGATTGACAGATACGCAGTATTTT. Translating it yields CASRARTGGLTDTQYF.